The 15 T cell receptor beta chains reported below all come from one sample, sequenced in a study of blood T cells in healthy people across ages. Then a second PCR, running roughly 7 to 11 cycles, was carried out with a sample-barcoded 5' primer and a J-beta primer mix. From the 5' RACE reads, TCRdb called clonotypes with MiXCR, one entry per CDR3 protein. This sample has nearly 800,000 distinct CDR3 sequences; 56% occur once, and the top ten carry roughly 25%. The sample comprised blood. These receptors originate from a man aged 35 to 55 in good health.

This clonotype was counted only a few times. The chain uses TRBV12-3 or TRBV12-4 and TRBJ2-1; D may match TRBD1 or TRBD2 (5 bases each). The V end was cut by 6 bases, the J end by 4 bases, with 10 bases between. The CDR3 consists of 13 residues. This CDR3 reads CASSRDGYNEQFF. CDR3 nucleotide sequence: TGTGCCAGCAGCAGGGACGGTTACAATGAGCAGTTCTTC.

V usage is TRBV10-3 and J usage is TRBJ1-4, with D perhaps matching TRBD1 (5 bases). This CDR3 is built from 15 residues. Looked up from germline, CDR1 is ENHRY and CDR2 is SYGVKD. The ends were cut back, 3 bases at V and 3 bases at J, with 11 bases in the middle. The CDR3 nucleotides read TGTGCCATCAGTGAACTTGAGGGACCTAATGAAAAACTGTTTTTT. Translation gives CAISELEGPNEKLFF.

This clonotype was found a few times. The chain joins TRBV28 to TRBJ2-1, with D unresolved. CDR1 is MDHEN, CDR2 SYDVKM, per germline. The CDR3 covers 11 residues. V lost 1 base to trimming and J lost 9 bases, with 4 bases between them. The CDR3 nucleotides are TGTGCCAGCAGTTTATTTTTTGAGCAGTTCTTC. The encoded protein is CASSLFFEQFF.

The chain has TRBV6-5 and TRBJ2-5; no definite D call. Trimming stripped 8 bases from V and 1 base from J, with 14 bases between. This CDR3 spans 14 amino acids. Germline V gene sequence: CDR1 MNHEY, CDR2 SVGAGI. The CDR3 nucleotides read TGTGCCAGCGGGTTCGCCATTCCCCAAGAGACCCAGTACTTC. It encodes CASGFAIPQETQYF.

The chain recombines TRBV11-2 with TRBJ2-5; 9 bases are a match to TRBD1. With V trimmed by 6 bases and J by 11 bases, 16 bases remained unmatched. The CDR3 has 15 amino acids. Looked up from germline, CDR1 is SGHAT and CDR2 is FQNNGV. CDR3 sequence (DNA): TGTGCCAGCAGTAAAACCCGGGACAGGGACTATGAGCAGTACTTC. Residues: CASSKTRDRDYEQYF. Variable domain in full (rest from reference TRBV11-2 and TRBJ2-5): EAGVAQSPRYKIIEKRQSVAFWCNPISGHATLYWYQQILGQGPKLLIQFQNNGVVDDSQLPKDRFSAERLKGVDSTLKIQPAKLEDSAVYLCASSKTRDRDYEQYFGPGTRLLVL.

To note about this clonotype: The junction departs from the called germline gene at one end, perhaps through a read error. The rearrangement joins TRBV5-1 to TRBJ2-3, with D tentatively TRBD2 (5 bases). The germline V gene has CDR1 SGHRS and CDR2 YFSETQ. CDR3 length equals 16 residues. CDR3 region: CASSGVRGLSTDTQYF. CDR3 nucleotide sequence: TGCGCCAGCAGCGGGGTCCGGGGTCTTAGCACGGATACGCAGTATTTT.

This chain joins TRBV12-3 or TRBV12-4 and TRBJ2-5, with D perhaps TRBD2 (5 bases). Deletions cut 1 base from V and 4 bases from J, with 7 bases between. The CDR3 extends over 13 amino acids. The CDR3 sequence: CASSLVATETQYF. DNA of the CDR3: TGTGCCAGCAGTTTAGTAGCGACAGAGACCCAGTACTTC.

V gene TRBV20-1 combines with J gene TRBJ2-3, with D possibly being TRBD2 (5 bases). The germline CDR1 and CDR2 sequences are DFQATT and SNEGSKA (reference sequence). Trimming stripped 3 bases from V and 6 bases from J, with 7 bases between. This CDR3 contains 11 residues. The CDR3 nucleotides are TGCAGTGCTAGCTGGGAGGATACGCAGTATTTT. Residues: CSASWEDTQYF.

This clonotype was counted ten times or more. The CDR3 coding sequence is TGTGCCAGCAGCCCAGGGGAACCGTCCTACGAGCAGTACTTC. Its protein is CASSPGEPSYEQYF. This chain uses TRBV4-2 with TRBJ2-7, with D tentatively TRBD1 (6 bases). Trimming cost V 4 bases and J 1 base, with 11 bases left between them. CDR1 and CDR2 from the germline V gene are LGHNA and YNFKEQ. This CDR3 is 14 amino acids long.

The CDR3 DNA follows: TGTGCCACCAGCAGAGGTGGGGGAGGGACAGGGGCCAACGTCCTGACTTTC. It specifies CATSRGGGGTGANVLTF. The V and J genes are TRBV15 and TRBJ2-6; a possible D gene is TRBD2 (7 bases). The V and J ends lost 1 base and 4 bases respectively, with 14 bases between them. Germline values: CDR1 LNHNV, CDR2 YYDKDF (reference sequence). CDR3 length: 17 residues.

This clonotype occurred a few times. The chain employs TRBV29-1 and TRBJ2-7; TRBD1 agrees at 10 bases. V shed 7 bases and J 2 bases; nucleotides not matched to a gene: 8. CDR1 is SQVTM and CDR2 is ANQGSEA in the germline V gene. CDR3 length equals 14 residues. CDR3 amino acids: CSARDRGRAYEQYF. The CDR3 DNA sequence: TGCAGCGCGAGGGACAGGGGTAGGGCCTACGAGCAGTACTTC.

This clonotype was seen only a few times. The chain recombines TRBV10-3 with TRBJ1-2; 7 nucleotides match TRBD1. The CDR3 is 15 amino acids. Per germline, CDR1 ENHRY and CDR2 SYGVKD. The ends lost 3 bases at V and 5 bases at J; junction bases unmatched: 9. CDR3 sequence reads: CAISDGTEVPYGYTF. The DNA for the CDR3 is TGTGCCATCAGTGACGGGACAGAAGTACCTTATGGCTACACCTTC.

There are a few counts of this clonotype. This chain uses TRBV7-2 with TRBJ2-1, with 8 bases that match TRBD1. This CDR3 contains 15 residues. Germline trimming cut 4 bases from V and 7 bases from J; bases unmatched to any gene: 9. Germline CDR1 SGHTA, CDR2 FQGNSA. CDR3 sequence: CASSSVARQGNEQFF. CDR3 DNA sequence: TGTGCCAGCAGCTCCGTAGCAAGACAGGGGAATGAGCAGTTCTTC.

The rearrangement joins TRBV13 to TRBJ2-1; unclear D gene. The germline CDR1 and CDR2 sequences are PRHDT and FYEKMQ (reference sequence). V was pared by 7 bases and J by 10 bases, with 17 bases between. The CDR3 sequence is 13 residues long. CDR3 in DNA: TGTGCCAGCACCGTAAATACCGCCAAGGAGCAGTTCTTC. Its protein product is CASTVNTAKEQFF.

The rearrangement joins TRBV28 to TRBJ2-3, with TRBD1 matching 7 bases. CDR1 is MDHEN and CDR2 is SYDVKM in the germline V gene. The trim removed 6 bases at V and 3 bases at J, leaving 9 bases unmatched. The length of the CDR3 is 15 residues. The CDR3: CASSPTGTHTDTQYF. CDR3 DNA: TGTGCCAGCAGCCCGACAGGGACCCATACAGATACGCAGTATTTT.